This T cell receptor (beta chain) derives from a study of blood T cell repertoires in COVID-19. Study as a whole: Samples of COVID-19 (acute and convalescent) were obtained from the United States, Italy and Spain. PBMCs, B-cell-depleted T cells, or T cells were the source of the cDNA or gDNA that made up the material.

The study recruited people aged about 18 to 95 years across some 23 US areas. Two consecutive negative NP/OP PCR tests, clearance, or resolved symptoms defined Cohort 3 recovery. Profiling relied on immunoSEQ multiplex PCR, and the TCRdb table lists in-frame clones only, not all of them. This table holds more than 150,000 clones, roughly 80% found once. Specimen: PBMCs or T cells enriched from blood (not recorded which). The TCR was taken from a man aged 35-49 years who had recovered from COVID-19.

This chain's CDR3 is CASSKWMARDRDSPFYYEQYV. DNA of the CDR3: TGTGCCAGCAGCAAATGGATGGCCCGGGACAGGGATAGTCCTTTTTACTACGAGCAGTACGTC. The chain links TRBV21-1 to TRBJ2-7; the D call of TRBD1 is as the table states it, not checked on the DNA. TRBV21-1 is a pseudogene segment. The CDR3 runs 21 residues.